This TCR beta chain was documented in a study of PD-L1 blockade in urothelial cancer. Study information: About 85% of the 29 patients were men whose urothelial cancer was bladder-origin. T cells numbered a median of about 150,000 in the blood samples.

CDR3 size: 16 residues. With 0 bases clipped from V and 8 bases from J, the junction kept 9 bases outside the gene matches. CDR1 LGHNA and CDR2 YNFKEQ come from the germline V gene. TCRdb's table, derived via immunoSEQ multiplex PCR, lists solely in-frame clones and lacks some. The sample contains 90,000 to 120,000 clones, 70% to 90% of which appear only once. V and J are TRBV4-2 and TRBJ2-1, with TRBD2 matching 8 bases. The sequence derives from a man over 45 with urothelial cancer. The specimen was PBMCs, collected around atezolizumab (anti-PD-L1) treatment. DNA of the CDR3: TGTGCCAGCAGCCAAGATTTAACGGGAGGGCCCGATGAGCAGTTCTTC. This encodes CASSQDLTGGPDEQFF.